The 8 T cell receptor beta chains below all came from one sample that was sequenced in a study of cytomegalovirus exposure and HLA in healthy donors. Vbeta (60) and Jbeta (13) primers were used in the PCR. Data came from immunoSEQ multiplex PCR; TCRdb stores just in-frame clones and leaves some out. The data hold 200,000 to 250,000 clones, with around 64% observed a single time. Sequencing was done on a sample of PBMCs. The receptors stem from a man aged 35 to 55 in good health and CMV-seropositive.

About this clone itself: At one end, the junction sequence differs from germline, possibly due to a read error. The rearrangement uses TRBV6-4 and TRBJ1-5; D not certain. Germline CDR1 MRHNA, CDR2 SNTAGT. The CDR3 is made up of 10 amino acids. In DNA, the CDR3 is TGTGCCAGCAGTGACCCGAAAAGCCCGTTT. This codes for CASSDPKSPF.

The CDR3 bases are TGTGCCAGCAGTTCAGGTTCCACTGAAGCTTTCTTT. It is translated as CASSSGSTEAFF. This chain joins TRBV27 and TRBJ1-1; D gene ambiguous. V was trimmed by 4 bases and J by 4 bases, leaving 7 bases between them. This CDR3 has 12 amino acids. Germline V CDR1 and CDR2: MNHEY, SMNVEV (reference sequence).

The chain combines TRBV12-5 with TRBJ1-5, with D unclear. The germline CDR1 and CDR2 sequences are LGHNT and FRNRAP. This CDR3 has 12 residues. V shed 8 bases and J shed 5 bases, with 10 bases lying between them. This CDR3 reads CASSGIYQPQHF. In DNA, the CDR3 is TGTGCTAGTTCGGGGATATATCAGCCCCAGCATTTT.

This chain connects TRBV7-3 to TRBJ2-2; 7 bases match TRBD1. The CDR3 length is 15 residues. CDR1 is SGHTA, CDR2 FQGTGA, per germline. The V and J ends lost 3 bases and 6 bases, in that order; junction bases with no gene match: 7. This CDR3 reads CASSLGTGVPGELFF. The CDR3 bases are TGTGCCAGCAGCTTGGGTACAGGGGTTCCCGGGGAGCTGTTTTTT.

The rearrangement uses TRBV6-1 and TRBJ2-1, with 11 bases fitting TRBD2. Trimming cost V 6 bases and J 4 bases; bases outside gene matches: 5. CDR1 is MNHNS and CDR2 is SASEGT in the germline V gene. The CDR3 is 15 amino acids. CDR3 sequence (DNA): TGTGCCAGCAGCTTCCTAGCGGGGGGTTACAATGAGCAGTTCTTC. It specifies CASSFLAGGYNEQFF.

This rearrangement joins TRBV9 to TRBJ2-7, with D possibly TRBD1 on 6 matching bases. CDR3 length: 13 amino acids. The V end lost 0 bases, the J end lost 6 bases, and 10 bases lay between the germline ends. Germline V CDR1 and CDR2: SGDLS, YYNGEE. The CDR3 coding sequence is TGTGCCAGCAGCGTAGCCACAGGGCGCGAGCAGTACTTC. Its translation: CASSVATGREQYF.

This clone was picked up a small number of times. The V gene is TRBV4-1, the J gene TRBJ1-1; possibly TRBD1 for D (5 bases). V was pared by 1 base and J by 5 bases, with 11 bases between. Looked up from germline, CDR1 is MGHRA and CDR2 is YSYEKL. The CDR3 spans 14 residues. The CDR3: CASSQVGEGTEAFF. For the CDR3, the DNA is TGCGCCAGCAGCCAAGTAGGGGAGGGTACTGAAGCTTTCTTT.

The chain is built from TRBV7-8 and TRBJ1-6, with 9 bases aligning to TRBD1. The germline V gene has CDR1 SGHVS and CDR2 FQNEAQ. J lost 6 bases, V lost 6 bases, and 9 bases had no gene match. The CDR3 consists of 16 residues. CDR3 sequence (DNA): TGTGCCAGCAGGAAAAGGGACAGGGAGGCTAATTCACCCCTCCACTTT. Translation gives CASRKRDREANSPLHF.